The clone carrying this T cell receptor beta chain has only one observation. Its antigen is undetermined. These data originate in a study of graft-versus-host responses after intestinal transplantation. Overall study context: Multivisceral, liver-intestinal, or isolated intestinal transplants were received by the recipients. Tacrolimus plus steroids were given to all recipients for about three years, preceded by anti-thymocyte globulin induction. Findings and limits, study-wide: In recipient marrow, GvH clones were found, and some appeared first in ileum or blood.

Libraries were prepared by immunoSEQ multiplex PCR; TCRdb keeps only in-frame clonotypes and omits some of them. The sample includes 95,000 to 100,000 clones, 86% seen only once; the top ten take roughly 1.4%. The clonotype originates from a human patient who received an intestinal transplant, so some T cells may come from the graft donor. Sequenced material: PBMCs, taken 255 days after intestinal transplant.

CDR3 loop: CASSLAQGASSPLHF. CDR3 coding DNA: TGTGCCAGCAGCTTGGCTCAGGGGGCAAGTTCACCCCTCCACTTT. The chain joins TRBV5-4 to TRBJ1-6, with 8 bases fitting TRBD1. Germline V gene lookup returns CDR1 SGHNT and CDR2 YYREEE (reference sequence). J was trimmed by 9 bases and V by 0 bases; bases with no gene match: 5. The CDR3 contains 15 residues. The variable domain in full, completed from reference TRBV5-4 and TRBJ1-6, reads ETGVTQSPTHLIKTRGQQVTLRCSSQSGHNTVSWYQQALGQGPQFIFQYYREEENGRGNFPPRFSGLQFPNYSSELNVNALELDDSALYLCASSLAQGASSPLHFGNGTRLTVT.